This is a list of T cell receptor beta chains from one sample in a study of CD8 T cells in Susac syndrome. TCRdb ran MiXCR on the immunoSEQ multiplex PCR reads and lists one entry per CDR3 protein. The sample lists around 130,000 distinct CDR3 sequences, roughly 92% occurring once. The specimen was CD4+ T cells from PBMCs. The receptors originated from a human donor in good health. Both conserved end residues are part of each CDR3. The D gene is left open where the match is weak. Clone size is given for some rows only: seen once, a few or many times, or a class if the clone is expanded.

len	abundance	v_gene	d_gene	j_gene	CDR3aa	CDR3nt
15	.	TRBV20-1	TRBD2	TRBJ2-3	CSARGGSGSTDTQYF	TGCAGTGCTAGAGGGGGTAGCGGGAGCACAGATACGCAGTATTTT
16	.	TRBV3-1	TRBD2	TRBJ2-3	CASSQVLAGIADTQYF	TGTGCCAGCAGCCAAGTGCTAGCGGGAATCGCAGATACGCAGTATTTT
14	.	TRBV28	.	TRBJ2-7	CASRAWQGTYEQYF	TGTGCCAGCAGAGCCTGGCAGGGAACCTACGAGCAGTACTTC
15	.	TRBV5-5	TRBD2	TRBJ2-1	CASSPRGTSEVEQFF	TGTGCCAGCAGCCCACGGGGGACTAGCGAGGTTGAGCAGTTCTTC
16	.	TRBV2	.	TRBJ1-5	CASSESLGGASQPQHF	TGTGCCAGCAGTGAATCCCTGGGGGGGGCTAGTCAGCCCCAGCATTTT
14	.	TRBV7-9	.	TRBJ2-3	CASSFGQEADTQYF	TGTGCCAGCAGCTTTGGGCAGGAGGCAGATACGCAGTATTTT
14	.	TRBV2	.	TRBJ2-5	CASSPRLTQETQYF	TGTGCCAGCAGTCCGCGACTCACTCAAGAGACCCAGTACTTC
17	.	TRBV5-1	.	TRBJ1-6	CASSLSATTTLNSPLHF	TGCGCCAGCAGCTTATCGGCCACTACAACTCTAAATTCACCCCTCCACTTT
14	.	TRBV27	TRBD1	TRBJ1-2	CASSLGTGLYGYTF	TGTGCCAGCAGTTTGGGGACAGGGCTCTATGGCTACACCTTC
13	.	TRBV28	.	TRBJ2-5	CASFGLLQETQYF	TGTGCCAGCTTCGGGCTTCTTCAAGAGACCCAGTACTTC
14	once	TRBV7-8	.	TRBJ1-2	CASSSTLGDYGYTF	TGTGCCAGCAGCTCGACCCTTGGGGACTATGGCTACACCTTC